This TCR beta chain emerged from a study of T cell responses to AZD1222 COVID-19 vaccine. Study in general: Pooled together were second doses at about 4 or about 12 weeks.

The CDR3 is made up of 15 amino acids. V gave up 2 bases and J gave up 2 bases, with 11 bases separating them. Germline values: CDR1 SGHDT, CDR2 YYEEEE. Some clones are missing from TCRdb's copy, which holds only in-frame ones; the method was immunoSEQ multiplex PCR. This table has 200,000 or so clones, around 92% appearing once. Material: peripheral blood, obtained on day 0 of AZD1222 vaccination. The rearrangement joins TRBV5-6 to TRBJ1-5; D is perhaps TRBD1 (5 bases). The sequence came from an adult in good health. Here the CDR3 DNA reads TGTGCCAGCAGCTTTGGCGACAGCCGCAATCAGCCCCAGCATTTT. It yields the protein CASSFGDSRNQPQHF.